These 10 T cell receptor beta chains came from one sample sequenced in a study of blood T cell repertoires in COVID-19. Clones were sequenced by immunoSEQ multiplex PCR, and TCRdb holds only the in-frame ones, with some missing. The sample contains approximately 320,000 clones, roughly 85% of which appear only once. Sequenced sample: peripheral blood. These receptors came from a human donor in a cohort sampled during active COVID-19.

The gene calls are TRBV27 and TRBJ1-2; a possible D gene is TRBD1 (6 bases). The germline V gene has CDR1 MNHEY and CDR2 SMNVEV (reference sequence). The CDR3 is 14 amino acids. The V end lost 8 bases, the J end lost 5 bases, and 18 bases lay between the germline ends. Here the CDR3 reads CASSPRGAGYGYTF. Written as DNA, the CDR3 is TGTGCCAGCTCGCCCCGGGGGGCTGGATATGGCTACACCTTC.

This chain connects TRBV29-1 to TRBJ2-1, with 7 nucleotides matching TRBD2. J gave up 3 bases and V 8 bases, and 10 bases lay outside the gene matches. The CDR3 has 14 residues. The V gene's germline CDR1 is SQVTM and CDR2 ANQGSEA. The DNA for the CDR3 is TGCAGCCTTCTCGGGCGGGGGAACTACAATGAGCAGTTCTTC. Amino acids: CSLLGRGNYNEQFF.

The CDR3 region has the DNA TGTGCCAGCAGTTACGGGAGCTCCTATAATTCACCCCTCCACTTT. This sequence encodes CASSYGSSYNSPLHF. The gene calls are TRBV6-5 and TRBJ1-6; no definite D call. CDR1 and CDR2 (germline): MNHEY, SVGAGI. CDR3 size: 15 residues. The V end lost 2 bases, the J end lost 0 bases, and 5 bases lay between the germline ends.

In its sample, this clone was seen once. The chain combines TRBV2 with TRBJ2-6; D is unclear. CDR3 length equals 14 residues. Germline V gene lookup returns CDR1 SNHLY and CDR2 FYNNEI. With 6 bases removed from V and 0 bases from J, the gap between germline ends came to 6 bases. The CDR3: CASSPGSGANVLTF. In DNA form, the CDR3 reads TGTGCCAGCAGCCCAGGCTCTGGGGCCAACGTCCTGACTTTC.

DNA for the CDR3: TGTGCCAGCAGCCCCAAACAGGGTCCCGGGGCCAACGTCCTGACTTTC. It is translated as CASSPKQGPGANVLTF. The chain couples TRBV7-9 to TRBJ2-6; D might be TRBD1 (6 bases). The CDR3 totals 16 residues. The germline V and J ends were trimmed by 5 bases and 4 bases, with 15 bases remaining between them. Germline-derived CDR1 and CDR2 are SEHNR and FQNEAQ (reference sequence). The whole variable domain, filled in from reference TRBV7-9 and TRBJ2-6, reads DTGVSQNPRHKITKRGQNVTFRCDPISEHNRLYWYRQTLGQGPEFLTYFQNEAQLEKSRLLSDRFSAERPKGSFSTLEIQRTEQGDSAMYLCASSPKQGPGANVLTFGAGSRLTVL.

The chain combines TRBV2 with TRBJ2-7; 12 bases are a match to TRBD2. With V trimmed by 3 bases and J by 6 bases, 6 bases remained unmatched. The CDR3 covers 15 residues. CDR1 is SNHLY and CDR2 is FYNNEI in the germline V gene. CDR3 coding DNA: TGTGCCAGCAGTGAGACTAGCGGGGGTCGCGGCGAGCAGTACTTC. Amino acid sequence: CASSETSGGRGEQYF.

The rearrangement joins TRBV13 to TRBJ1-2; 7 nucleotides align to TRBD1. V was clipped by 4 bases and J by 5 bases; unmatched bases: 4. CDR3 length: 13 amino acids. The germline CDR1 and CDR2 sequences are PRHDT and FYEKMQ (reference sequence). The CDR3 here is CASSSGTEYGYTF. The CDR3 DNA reads TGTGCCAGCAGCTCCGGGACAGAGTATGGCTACACCTTC.

The CDR3 region has the DNA TGTGCCAGCATTCCCGGAGGGGTGGGCACAGATACGCAGTATTTT. It yields the protein CASIPGGVGTDTQYF. The rearrangement joins TRBV6-5 to TRBJ2-3; tentatively, D is TRBD2 (6 bases). Germline V lookup: CDR1 MNHEY, CDR2 SVGAGI. The CDR3 contains 15 residues. The V end was cut by 7 bases, the J end by 1 base, with 15 bases between.

This clone has a handful of counts. The chain joins TRBV10-3 to TRBJ2-1; the match to TRBD1 covers 10 bases. This CDR3 has 13 amino acids. Losses at the gene ends were 7 bases for V and 8 bases for J; bases not matched to a gene: 5. Germline CDR1 and CDR2: ENHRY and SYGVKD. The CDR3 bases are TGTGCCATCACCGGACAGGGGGATGATGAGCAGTTCTTC. It specifies CAITGQGDDEQFF.

CDR3 region: CASSNRGGYGGDYGYTF. DNA for the CDR3: TGTGCCAGCAGCAACCGTGGTGGGTACGGCGGGGACTATGGCTACACCTTC. The chain has TRBV7-9 and TRBJ1-2; D not resolved. Germline assignment: CDR1 SEHNR and CDR2 FQNEAQ (reference sequence). V was shortened by 5 bases and J by 3 bases, with 22 bases between the two germline ends. CDR3 length: 17 amino acids.